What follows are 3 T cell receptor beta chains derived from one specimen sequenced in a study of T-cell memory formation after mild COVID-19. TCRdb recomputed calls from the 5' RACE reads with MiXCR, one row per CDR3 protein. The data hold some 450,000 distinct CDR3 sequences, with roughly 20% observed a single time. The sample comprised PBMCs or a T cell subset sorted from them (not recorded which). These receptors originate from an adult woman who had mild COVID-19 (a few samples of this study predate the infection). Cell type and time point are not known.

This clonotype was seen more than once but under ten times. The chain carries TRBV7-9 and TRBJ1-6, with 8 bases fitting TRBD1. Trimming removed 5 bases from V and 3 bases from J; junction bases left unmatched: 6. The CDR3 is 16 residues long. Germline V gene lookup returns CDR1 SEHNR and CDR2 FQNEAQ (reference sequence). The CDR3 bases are TGTGCCAGCAGCCACGGACAGGGTTTCTATAATTCACCCCTCCACTTT. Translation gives CASSHGQGFYNSPLHF.

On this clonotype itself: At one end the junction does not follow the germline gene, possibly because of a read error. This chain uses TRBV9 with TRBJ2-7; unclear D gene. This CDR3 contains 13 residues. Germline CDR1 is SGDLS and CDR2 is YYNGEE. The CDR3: CASSVVGDTRLNF. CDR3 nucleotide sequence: TGTGCCAGCAGCGTAGTGGGCGACACCAGGCTCAACTTC.

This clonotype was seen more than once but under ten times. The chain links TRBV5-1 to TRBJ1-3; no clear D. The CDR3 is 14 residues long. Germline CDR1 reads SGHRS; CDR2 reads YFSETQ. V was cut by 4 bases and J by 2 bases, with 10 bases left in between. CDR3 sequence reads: CASSLLGPGNTIYF. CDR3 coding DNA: TGCGCCAGCAGCCTTCTAGGACCTGGAAACACCATATATTTT.